This T cell receptor (beta chain) was found in a study of T cells in Graves' hyperthyroidism and ophthalmopathy. Study-level background: Peripheral blood was obtained at initial diagnosis, preceding any treatment.

Using RNA transcripts as the source, TCR beta CDR3 regions were amplified. A set of HTBI primers served as the primers for a first-round RT-PCR of the TCR CDR3. TCRdb re-derived calls from the multiplex PCR reads in MiXCR, one entry per CDR3 protein. This table has a few hundred thousand distinct CDR3 sequences, about 15% appearing once. The germline V gene encodes CDR1 SEHNR and CDR2 FQNEAQ (reference sequence). CDR3 length equals 14 residues. Trimming took 2 bases from V and 6 from J, leaving 10 bases between them. Details on this clonotype: What it binds is unknown.

Overall study findings and caveats: In validation, the model predicted ophthalmopathy. These predictions came a median approximately 6.5 months before onset. Expanded thyroid clonotypes (above 0.001) were mostly also found in blood.

The clonotype comes from a woman aged 40 to 50 with Graves' hyperthyroidism. The rearrangement uses TRBV7-9 and TRBJ2-2, with D possibly being TRBD1 (5 bases). The specimen sequenced was blood. CDR3: CASSLYTRAGELFF. DNA for the CDR3: TGTGCCAGCAGCTTATATACCAGGGCCGGGGAGCTGTTTTTT.